The rows below give T cell receptor beta chains drawn from one sample of a study of T cell responses to AZD1222 COVID-19 vaccine. Data came from immunoSEQ multiplex PCR; TCRdb stores just in-frame clones and leaves some out. The sample carries some 150,000 clones, 94% recorded once. Material: peripheral blood, obtained on day 0 of AZD1222 vaccination. The receptors were gathered from an adult in good health. Each CDR3 is given with its conserved first and last residue. Fields, in order: V gene, J gene, D gene, CDR3 DNA, CDR3 protein. D genes are given only for firm matches.

TRBV7-2	TRBJ2-3	TRBD2	TGTGCCAGCAGCCCGGGGGGGGGCACAGATACGCAGTATTTT	CASSPGGGTDTQYF
TRBV2	TRBJ1-6	-	TGTGCCAGCAGTACCGGGATCGGGGCCTCACCCCTCCACTTT	CASSTGIGASPLHF
TRBV9	TRBJ1-6	-	TGTGCCAGCAGCGTGGACCTGGCCCCCCTCCACTTT	CASSVDLAPLHF
TRBV6-2/TRBV6-3	TRBJ1-2	-	TGTGCCAGCAGTTTACGATATGGCTACACCTTC	CASSLRYGYTF
TRBV5-1	TRBJ1-2	-	TGCGCCAGCAGCTTGTTTTCCGGGCCTGATGGCTACACCTTC	CASSLFSGPDGYTF
TRBV10-3	TRBJ2-1	-	TGTGCCTCCCGGGGGACGCTTTACAATGAGCAGTTCTTC	CASRGTLYNEQFF
TRBV20-1	TRBJ2-3	TRBD2	TGCAGTGCTAGTAGTAGCGGGGGGGCGGCAGATACGCAGTATTTT	CSASSSGGAADTQYF
TRBV7-9	TRBJ2-1	-	TGTGCCAGCAGCTGGTTGGGCAATGAGCAGTTCTTC	CASSWLGNEQFF
TRBV5-4	TRBJ2-3	-	TGTGCCAGCAGTCCGGGGAGTGAGACGCAGTATTTT	CASSPGSETQYF
TRBV7-6	TRBJ2-3	TRBD2	TGTGCCAGCAGCTTAGTAACTAGCGGGAGGCCGGATACGCAGTATTTT	CASSLVTSGRPDTQYF
TRBV10-2	TRBJ2-3	-	TGCGCCAGCAGCCCTTCTATCGGAGATACGCAGTATTTT	CASSPSIGDTQYF
TRBV19	TRBJ1-4	TRBD1	TGTGCCAGTAGTCCTGGGGACAGCCTTGAACAACTGTTTTTT	CASSPGDSLEQLFF
TRBV2	TRBJ2-3	TRBD1	TGTGCCAGCAGTGAAGGGACAGGGGGAACAGATACGCAGTATTTT	CASSEGTGGTDTQYF
TRBV2	TRBJ1-6	-	TGTGCCAGCAAGGGGGGAAGAAATTCACCCCTCCACTTT	CASKGGRNSPLHF